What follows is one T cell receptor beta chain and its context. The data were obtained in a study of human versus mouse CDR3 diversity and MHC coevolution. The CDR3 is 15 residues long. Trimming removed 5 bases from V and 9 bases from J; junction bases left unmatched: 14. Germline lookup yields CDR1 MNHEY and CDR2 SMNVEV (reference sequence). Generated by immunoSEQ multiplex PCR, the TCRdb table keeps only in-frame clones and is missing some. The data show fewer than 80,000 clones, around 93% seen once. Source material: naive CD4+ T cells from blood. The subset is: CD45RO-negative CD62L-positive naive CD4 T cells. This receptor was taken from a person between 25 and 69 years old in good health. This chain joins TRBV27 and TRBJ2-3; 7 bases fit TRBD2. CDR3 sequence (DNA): TGTGCCAGCAGTCCGTCCCGGGGGGAGTTAAGAACGCAGTATTTT. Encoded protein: CASSPSRGELRTQYF.